Ten or more counts support the clone carrying this T cell receptor (beta chain). The sample belongs to a study of CD8+CD57+ T cells in acquired aplastic anemia. The CDR3 has 18 amino acids. Trimming cost V 2 bases and J 8 bases, with 24 bases left between them. Germline V gives CDR1 SGHVS, CDR2 FNYEAQ. Both TCR beta VDJ combination and CDR3 sequence profiling were carried out. Genomic DNA was the template for this profiling. TCRdb analysed the reads with MiXCR anew, one entry per CDR3 protein. The table has approximately 120,000 distinct CDR3 sequences, almost 40% seen once. Selection for sequencing was limited to patients who had shown CD8+CD57+ cell expansion by flow cytometry. Patients had undergone no therapy by the time their blood was sampled.

This chain links TRBV7-6 with TRBJ1-4, with D possibly matching TRBD1 (5 bases). Sequenced material: sorted CD4+, CD8+, or CD8+CD57+ T cells (not recorded which) from PBMCs. The TCR was taken from a human donor with aplastic anemia. The CDR3 DNA reads as TGTGCCAGCAGCTTAACGGGGGGTTTTGGACCGAGCGGAGAAAAACTGTTTTTT. Translated: CASSLTGGFGPSGEKLFF.